The clone carrying this TCR beta chain was observed a handful of times. Original handling: The authors estimated nucleated cell counts from reference gene primer amplification. Here immunoSEQ multiplex PCR was the method, and the copy in TCRdb shows in-frame clones only, minus some. V, J and clone size derive from that table, while D and trimming were established from the DNA sequence. The table has approximately 70,000 clones, around three quarters seen once; the top ten hold 26%. From germline, CDR1 is MDHEN and CDR2 SYDVKM. This CDR3 contains 15 residues. V dropped 5 bases and J dropped 9; count of bases not matched to a gene: 5. This entry comes from a study of blood T cell repertoires in COVID-19.

This receptor was obtained from a man aged 55-75 years with active or convalescent COVID-19. The sequencing input was peripheral blood. The chain recombines TRBV28 with TRBJ1-6, with TRBD1 identical over 12 bases. DNA of the CDR3: TGTGCCAGCAGTCCCGGGACAGGGGGCACTTCACCCCTCCACTTT. It specifies CASSPGTGGTSPLHF.